This entry lists 27 T cell receptor beta chains sequenced from one sample in a study of T-cell reconstitution after alpha-beta-depleted transplantation in children. The TCRbeta library was prepared with unique molecular identifiers. TCRdb fed the PCR reads into MiXCR, producing one record per CDR3 protein. Altogether roughly 220,000 distinct CDR3 sequences are present, around 13% being singletons, with the ten largest covering 2% to 3%. The material was PBMCs from the stem cell graft donor, obtained from the stem cell graft. These receptors all stem from a human donor who donated a stem cell graft to a child with acute lymphoblastic leukemia.

This clonotype was observed at least ten times. CDR3 sequence (DNA): TGCAGTGCTAGACCAGACACCTTC. It yields the protein CSARPDTF. The chain carries TRBV20-1 and TRBJ1-2, with D hard to call. Germline assignment: CDR1 DFQATT and CDR2 SNEGSKA (reference sequence). There are 8 residues in the CDR3. Trimming removed 2 bases at V and 12 bases at J, with 4 bases between.

This clonotype has ten or more counts. The chain combines TRBV29-1 with TRBJ2-3, with TRBD2 as a possible D gene (5 bases). Germline assignment: CDR1 SQVTM and CDR2 ANQGSEA. The CDR3 has 13 residues. Trimming took 6 bases from V and 2 from J, leaving 12 bases between them. The CDR3 bases are TGCAGCGTGAGGCCGGGGTTCACAGATACGCAGTATTTT. It specifies CSVRPGFTDTQYF.

In this sample, this clonotype turned up many times. This sequence joins TRBV12-3 or TRBV12-4 and TRBJ2-6; D is uncertain. The CDR3 is 14 amino acids. Trimming pared 6 bases from V and 1 base from J, leaving 7 bases between. The CDR3: CASRAGSGANVLTF. The CDR3 DNA is TGTGCCAGCAGGGCCGGGTCTGGGGCCAACGTCCTGACTTTC.

The table lists this clonotype with many counts. The chain combines TRBV27 with TRBJ1-3; D perhaps matches TRBD1 (6 bases). The CDR3 is 14 amino acids. Trimming cost V 4 bases and J 4 bases, with 11 bases left between them. Germline CDR1 MNHEY, CDR2 SMNVEV (reference sequence). In DNA, the CDR3 is TGTGCCAGCAGTTCCCTCGGACAGGGAAACACCATATATTTT. Its protein is CASSSLGQGNTIYF.

This clonotype has at least ten counts. The rearrangement joins TRBV28 to TRBJ1-5, with 8 bases matching TRBD1. Germline values: CDR1 MDHEN, CDR2 SYDVKM. This CDR3 contains 15 residues. The V gene end was trimmed by 3 bases and the J gene end by 7 bases; junction bases not matched to a gene: 8. CDR3 bases: TGTGCCAGCAGTTTTAACAGGGGGTCCCTACAGCCCCAGCATTTT. This gives the protein CASSFNRGSLQPQHF.

This clonotype was picked up many times. This rearrangement joins TRBV27 to TRBJ2-3; no clear D gene. CDR3 length: 13 residues. Trimming left V 2 bases short and J 2 bases short, with 5 bases between. CDR1 MNHEY and CDR2 SMNVEV come from the germline V gene (reference sequence). The CDR3 sequence: CASSLPPTDTQYF. The CDR3, as DNA: TGTGCCAGCAGTTTACCCCCCACAGATACGCAGTATTTT.

Ten or more counts support this clonotype. The CDR3 nucleotides are TGCGCCAGCAGCCCCCGCGGGACAGGGTACGGGGAGCTGTTTTTT. This encodes CASSPRGTGYGELFF. This rearrangement joins TRBV4-3 to TRBJ2-2; TRBD1 agrees at 9 bases. CDR3 length equals 15 residues. V was pared by 4 bases and J by 7 bases, with 7 bases of the junction left unmatched. Germline CDR1 LGHNA, CDR2 YSLEER.

There are many counts of this clonotype. CDR3 bases: TGCAGTGCCGTGCCGCGGGATAACCCTTTCGAGCAGTACTTC. Protein: CSAVPRDNPFEQYF. The rearrangement uses TRBV20-1 and TRBJ2-7, with D possibly being TRBD2 (6 bases). There are 14 residues in the CDR3. The V end was cut by 6 bases, the J end by 6 bases, with 21 bases between. CDR1 and CDR2 (germline): DFQATT, SNEGSKA (reference sequence).

The table lists this clonotype with many counts. The CDR3, as DNA: TGTGCCACACGGGACAGGGATGGGAATGAGCAGTTCTTC. Translation gives CATRDRDGNEQFF. V usage is TRBV11-1 and J usage is TRBJ2-1; 9 bases are shared with TRBD1. The V gene's germline CDR1 is SGHAT and CDR2 FQDESV (reference sequence). The V segment lost 10 bases and the J segment 7 bases; nucleotides outside the gene matches: 8. This CDR3 has 13 residues. The variable domain in full, completed from reference TRBV11-1 and TRBJ2-1, reads EAEVAQSPRYKITEKSQAVAFWCDPISGHATLYWYRQILGQGPELLVQFQDESVVDDSQLPKDRFSAERLKGVDSTLKIQPAELGDSAMYLCATRDRDGNEQFFGPGTRLTVL.

The V gene is TRBV20-1, the J gene TRBJ2-5; D unclear. CDR1 and CDR2 from the germline V gene are DFQATT and SNEGSKA (reference sequence). The CDR3 is 10 amino acids. V dropped 6 bases and J dropped 3 bases, with 5 bases sitting between them. CDR3 region: CSAWKETQYF. In nucleotides, the CDR3 is TGCAGTGCCTGGAAAGAGACCCAGTACTTC.

This clonotype was recorded at least ten times. The genes are TRBV5-8 and TRBJ2-1; no firm D call. Deletions cut 0 bases from V and 8 bases from J, with 9 bases between. The CDR3 extends over 13 amino acids. Germline V gene lookup returns CDR1 SGHTS and CDR2 YDEGEE. The CDR3 coding sequence is TGTGCCAGCAGCTTGGGCCTGGCCGATGAGCAGTTCTTC. Translation: CASSLGLADEQFF. The full variable domain, completed using reference TRBV5-8 and TRBJ2-1, is EAGVTQSPTHLIKTRGQQATLRCSPISGHTSVYWYQQALGLGLQFLLWYDEGEERNRGNFPPRFSGRQFPNYSSELNVNALELEDSALYLCASSLGLADEQFFGPGTRLTVL.

The J gene is TRBJ2-1, the V gene TRBV11-2; D unresolved. V gave up 1 base and J gave up 8 bases, with 9 bases separating them. Germline V gives CDR1 SGHAT, CDR2 FQNNGV. The CDR3 has 13 amino acids. CDR3 bases: TGTGCCAGCAGCTTAGCGCTGGGCGATGAGCAGTTCTTC. This codes for CASSLALGDEQFF.

In this sample, this clonotype turned up many times. The chain is built from TRBV3-1 and TRBJ1-5; 8 bases map to TRBD1. This CDR3 has 17 residues. Germline V CDR1 and CDR2: LGHDT, YNNKEL (reference sequence). After removal of 3 bases from V and 5 bases from J, the junction contained 12 bases not matched to a gene. CDR3 nucleotide sequence: TGTGCCAGCAGCCATCTTATCACAGGGGGGGTAGATCAGCCCCAGCATTTT. Protein product: CASSHLITGGVDQPQHF.

This clonotype has ten or more counts. The chain employs TRBV20-1 and TRBJ2-7, with D perhaps matching TRBD2 (6 bases). The germline V and J ends were trimmed by 0 bases and 7 bases, with 22 bases remaining between them. The CDR3 extends over 16 amino acids. In germline, CDR1 is DFQATT, CDR2 SNEGSKA (reference sequence). CDR3 coding DNA: TGCAGTGCTAGAGATTGGGGGGACGGGAGCATTAGGGAGCAGTACTTC. Protein sequence: CSARDWGDGSIREQYF.

This clonotype came up many times. The rearrangement uses TRBV7-8 and TRBJ2-1; TRBD2 matches at 11 bases. The J segment lost 2 bases and the V segment lost 5 bases, leaving 2 bases of the junction unmatched. This CDR3 comprises 15 residues. Per the germline V gene, CDR1 is SGHVS and CDR2 is FQNEAQ. The CDR3 loop reads CASSPTSGAYNEQFF. The CDR3 DNA is TGTGCCAGCAGCCCGACTAGCGGGGCCTACAATGAGCAGTTCTTC.

A few counts support this clonotype. J is TRBJ2-5 and V is TRBV7-9; possible D gene TRBD1, 6 bases. V was shortened by 3 bases and J by 2 bases, with 16 bases between the two germline ends. Germline V lookup: CDR1 SEHNR, CDR2 FQNEAQ (reference sequence). The CDR3 contains 16 residues. The CDR3 nucleotides are TGTGCCAGCAGCTTTAGTTCCACAGGGATTCAAGAGACCCAGTACTTC. It specifies CASSFSSTGIQETQYF.

This clonotype was detected many times. CDR3 residues: CASSLEDSTDTQYF. CDR3 bases: TGCGCCAGCAGCTTGGAAGACTCGACAGATACGCAGTATTTT. The gene calls are TRBV5-1 and TRBJ2-3; D gene unclear. The V end lost 0 bases, the J end lost 3 bases, and 8 bases lay between the germline ends. There are 14 residues in the CDR3. Per germline, CDR1 SGHRS and CDR2 YFSETQ.

The chain uses TRBV30 and TRBJ2-5, with a weak D call TRBD2 (6 bases). Deletions cut 3 bases from V and 3 bases from J, with 11 bases between. The CDR3 sequence is 13 residues long. Germline V lookup: CDR1 GTSNPN, CDR2 SVGIG (reference sequence). CDR3 amino acids: CAWSWGEEETQYF. The CDR3 DNA reads as TGTGCCTGGAGCTGGGGGGAGGAAGAGACCCAGTACTTC.

This clonotype occurred many times. This sequence joins TRBV5-1 and TRBJ2-3; 9 positions agree with TRBD2. In germline, CDR1 is SGHRS, CDR2 YFSETQ. V lost 5 bases and J lost 2; bases outside the gene matches: 3. The CDR3 extends over 14 amino acids. The CDR3 protein is CASRPSGITDTQYF. Written as DNA, the CDR3 is TGCGCCAGCAGGCCTAGCGGGATCACAGATACGCAGTATTTT.

This clonotype has ten or more counts. The CDR3 region is CASSSGGRGRQDTQYF. The CDR3 nucleotides are TGTGCCAGCAGCTCGGGTGGCAGGGGGCGACAAGATACGCAGTATTTT. The V call is TRBV7-2, the J call TRBJ2-3, with TRBD1 matching 8 bases. V was pared by 4 bases and J by 5 bases, with 11 bases of the junction left unmatched. From germline, CDR1 is SGHTA and CDR2 FQGNSA. CDR3 length: 16 residues. Complete variable domain (other parts from reference TRBV7-2 and TRBJ2-3): GAGVSQSPSNKVTEKGKDVELRCDPISGHTALYWYRQSLGQGLEFLIYFQGNSAPDKSGLPSDRFSAERTGGSVSTLTIQRTQQEDSAVYLCASSSGGRGRQDTQYFGPGTRLTVL.

This clonotype was seen at least ten times. The chain employs TRBV16 and TRBJ1-5; D is unresolved. The V end lost 2 bases, the J end lost 5 bases, and 10 bases lay between the germline ends. CDR1 and CDR2 (germline): KGHSY, FQNENV. This CDR3 contains 14 residues. The CDR3 coding sequence is TGTGCCAGCAGCCAAAGGGCAGATCATCAGCCCCAGCATTTT. This sequence encodes CASSQRADHQPQHF.

This chain uses TRBV18 with TRBJ2-5, with D possibly called TRBD1 or TRBD2 (5 bases each). Germline V gene lookup returns CDR1 KGHSH and CDR2 LQKENI. This CDR3 is 14 amino acids long. V lost 1 base and J 4 bases, leaving 10 bases between the germline ends. The CDR3 DNA reads as TGTGCCAGCTCACCACAGACGAGGGGAGAGACCCAGTACTTC. It specifies CASSPQTRGETQYF. Drawing the rest from reference TRBV18 and TRBJ2-5, the complete variable domain is NAGVMQNPRHLVRRRGQEARLRCSPMKGHSHVYWYRQLPEEGLKFMVYLQKENIIDESGMPKERFSAEFPKEGPSILRIQQVVRGDSAAYFCASSPQTRGETQYFGPGTRLLVL.

This clonotype was found many times. The V call is TRBV9, the J call TRBJ2-5; tentatively, D is TRBD1 or TRBD2 (5 bases each). Trimming cost V 1 base and J 4 bases, with 11 bases left between them. The CDR3 is made up of 14 amino acids. Germline CDR1 reads SGDLS; CDR2 reads YYNGEE. CDR3 nucleotides: TGTGCCAGCAGCGTACGAGGGGATGGAGAGACCCAGTACTTC. It specifies CASSVRGDGETQYF.

In this sample, this clonotype turned up many times. The V call is TRBV5-1, the J call TRBJ2-2; either TRBD1 or TRBD2 may supply D (5 bases each). This CDR3 is 15 amino acids long. The V end was cut by 0 bases, the J end by 6 bases, with 12 bases between. CDR1 and CDR2 (germline): SGHRS, YFSETQ. CDR3 coding DNA: TGCGCCAGCAGCTTGGGGGGGAAGTTCGCCGGGGAGCTGTTTTTT. Its translation: CASSLGGKFAGELFF.

This clonotype was detected many times. This chain connects TRBV4-3 to TRBJ2-3, with D possibly being TRBD2 (7 bases). V was cut by 4 bases and J by 0 bases, with 14 bases left in between. There are 16 residues in the CDR3. Germline-derived CDR1 and CDR2 are LGHNA and YSLEER. Written as DNA, the CDR3 is TGCGCCAGCAGCCTCCAAGGGGGGGGGAGCACAGATACGCAGTATTTT. Protein: CASSLQGGGSTDTQYF.

The table lists this clonotype with many counts. The J gene is TRBJ2-3, the V gene TRBV28; D remains unclear. The CDR3 loop spans 14 amino acids. The germline V gene has CDR1 MDHEN and CDR2 SYDVKM. V gave up 6 bases and J gave up 2 bases, with 12 bases separating them. For the CDR3, the DNA is TGTGCCAGCAGGGGGTTAGGGAACACAGATACGCAGTATTTT. This sequence encodes CASRGLGNTDTQYF.

At least ten counts were recorded for this clonotype. J is TRBJ2-2 and V is TRBV11-2; 9 positions agree with TRBD1. With V trimmed by 5 bases and J by 4 bases, 8 bases remained unmatched. Germline values: CDR1 SGHAT, CDR2 FQNNGV. The CDR3 runs 16 residues. The DNA of the CDR3 is TGTGCCAGCAGCCACTTTTCGGGACAGGGCACCGGGGAGCTGTTTTTT. Translating gives CASSHFSGQGTGELFF.